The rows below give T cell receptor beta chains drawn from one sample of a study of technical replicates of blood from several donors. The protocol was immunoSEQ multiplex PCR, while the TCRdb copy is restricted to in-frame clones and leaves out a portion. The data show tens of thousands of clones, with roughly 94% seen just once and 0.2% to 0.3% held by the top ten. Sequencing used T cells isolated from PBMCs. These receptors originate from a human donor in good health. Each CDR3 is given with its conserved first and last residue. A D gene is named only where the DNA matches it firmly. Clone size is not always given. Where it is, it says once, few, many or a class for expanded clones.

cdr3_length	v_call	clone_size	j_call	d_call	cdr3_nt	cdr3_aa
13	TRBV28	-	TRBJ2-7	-	TGTGCCAGCAGTTTTTACGGTGGTAGTGAGCAGTACTTC	CASSFYGGSEQYF
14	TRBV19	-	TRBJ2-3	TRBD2	TGTGCCAGTAGACTAGCGGGGAGCACAGATACGCAGTATTTT	CASRLAGSTDTQYF
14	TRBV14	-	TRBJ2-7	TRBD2	TGTGCCAGCAGACTAGCGGGCCGTGGCTACGAGCAGTACTTC	CASRLAGRGYEQYF
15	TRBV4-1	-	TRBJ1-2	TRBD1	TGCGCCAGCAGCCATCTCGGACAGGTGGACTATGGCTACACCTTC	CASSHLGQVDYGYTF
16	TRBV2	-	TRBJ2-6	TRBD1	TGTGCCAGCAGTGACAGGACAGGGGTCGGGGCCAACGTCCTGACTTTC	CASSDRTGVGANVLTF
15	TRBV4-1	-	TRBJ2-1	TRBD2	TGCGCCAGCAGCCAGACTAGCGGGGGGGCCCTTGAGCAGTTCTTC	CASSQTSGGALEQFF
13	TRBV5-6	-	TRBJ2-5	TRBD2	TGTGCCAGCAGGCGGGAGTTTCGGGAGACCCAGTACTTC	CASRREFRETQYF
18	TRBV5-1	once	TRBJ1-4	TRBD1	TGCGCCAGCAGCTTGGGACCACAGGGGGCGGATGGTAATGAAAAACTGTTTTTT	CASSLGPQGADGNEKLFF
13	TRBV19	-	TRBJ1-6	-	TGTGCCAGTTCCCAGGTGGGCAATTCACCCCTCCACTTT	CASSQVGNSPLHF
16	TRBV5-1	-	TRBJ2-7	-	TGCGCCAGCAGCTTGGAATACCAGGGTGGAGCCTACGAGCAGTACTTC	CASSLEYQGGAYEQYF
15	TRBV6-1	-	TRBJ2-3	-	TGTGCCAGCACCAGGAGGGCAGGGTCGGCAGATACGCAGTATTTT	CASTRRAGSADTQYF
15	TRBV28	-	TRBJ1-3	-	TGTGCCAGCAGGTACCTCAGGGGATTTGGAAACACCATATATTTT	CASRYLRGFGNTIYF
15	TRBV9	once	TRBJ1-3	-	TGTGCCAGCAGCGTAGGCGGGCAGGCGAGAAACACCATATATTTT	CASSVGGQARNTIYF
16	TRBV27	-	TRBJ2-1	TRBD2	TGTGCCAGCAGTCCAACTAGCGGCGGCTCCTACAATGAGCAGTTCTTC	CASSPTSGGSYNEQFF
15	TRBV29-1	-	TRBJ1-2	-	TGCAGCGTCGCGGGGTTGGGGAATAGGAACTATGGCTACACCTTC	CSVAGLGNRNYGYTF
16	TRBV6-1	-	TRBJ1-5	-	TGTGCCAGCAGTGAATATTGGACTGTTAACAATCAGCCCCAGCATTTT	CASSEYWTVNNQPQHF
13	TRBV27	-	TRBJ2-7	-	TGTGCCAGCAGCTACAAAAGCGCGGAGGAGCAGTACTTC	CASSYKSAEEQYF
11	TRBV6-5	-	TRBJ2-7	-	TGTGCCAGCAGAACTAGCTCCGAGCAGTACTTC	CASRTSSEQYF
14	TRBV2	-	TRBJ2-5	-	TGTGCCAGCAGTCGGTCGGGGGATTTAGAGACCCAGTACTTC	CASSRSGDLETQYF
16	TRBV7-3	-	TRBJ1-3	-	TGTGCCAGCAGCCCCAGGGGTGATTTCTCTGGAAACACCATATATTTT	CASSPRGDFSGNTIYF
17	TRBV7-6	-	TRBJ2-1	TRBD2	TGTGCCAGCAGCCCGAGACGGGGGGGCCAAGCCTACAATGAGCAGTTCTTC	CASSPRRGGQAYNEQFF
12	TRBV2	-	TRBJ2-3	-	TGTGCCAGCAGCCCAGGGCATGCCGCGCAGTATTTT	CASSPGHAAQYF
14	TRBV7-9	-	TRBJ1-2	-	TGTGCCAGCAGCTTCCCGACAGCTAACTATGGCTACACCTTC	CASSFPTANYGYTF